This T cell receptor (beta chain) was sequenced in a study of T-cell reconstitution after alpha-beta-depleted transplantation in children. During its preparation, the TCRbeta library received unique molecular identifiers. Each CDR3 protein is one row after TCRdb ran MiXCR on the PCR reads. The repertoire includes some 350,000 distinct CDR3 sequences, approximately 10% of them detected once, and roughly 2.5% sits in the top ten. This CDR3 is built from 14 residues. Germline V gene lookup returns CDR1 SNHLY and CDR2 FYNNEI. V lost 4 bases and J lost 0, with 7 bases in between. This chain joins TRBV2 and TRBJ1-5; D not resolved. The TCR originated in a human donor who donated a stem cell graft to a child with acute lymphoblastic leukemia. This specimen was PBMCs from the stem cell graft donor, taken from the stem cell graft. CDR3: CASSVEYSNQPQHF. The CDR3 DNA is TGTGCCAGCAGTGTTGAGTATAGCAATCAGCCCCAGCATTTT.